Listed below are T cell receptor beta chains from one sample, sequenced in a study of blood T cell repertoires in COVID-19. Measured with immunoSEQ multiplex PCR; TCRdb has only the in-frame clones, and not every one. The sample records just under 350,000 clones, under 95% being singletons. What was sequenced was peripheral blood. Receptors originate from a woman aged 18-29 years who had recovered from COVID-19. Each CDR3 is given with its conserved first and last residue. D genes are given only for firm matches. Clone size is shown for a subset of rows, as once, few, many or a class of expanded clone.

clone size: .
D gene: .
V gene: TRBV19
J gene: TRBJ1-3
CDR3 protein: CASSMGPPFSGNTIYF
CDR3 DNA: TGTGCCAGTAGTATGGGCCCCCCGTTCTCTGGAAACACCATATATTTT

clone size: few
D gene: TRBD1
V gene: TRBV28
J gene: TRBJ1-5
CDR3 protein: CASSPGQGDQPQHF
CDR3 DNA: TGTGCCAGCAGTCCGGGACAGGGCGATCAGCCCCAGCATTTT

clone size: .
D gene: .
V gene: TRBV2
J gene: TRBJ1-2
CDR3 protein: CASSRQGVGSYGYTF
CDR3 DNA: TGTGCCAGCAGTCGACAAGGTGTAGGGAGCTATGGCTACACCTTC

clone size: .
D gene: TRBD1
V gene: TRBV19
J gene: TRBJ1-1
CDR3 protein: CASSPSGQGEAFF
CDR3 DNA: TGTGCCAGTAGTCCTTCTGGACAGGGGGAAGCTTTCTTT

clone size: .
D gene: .
V gene: TRBV27
J gene: TRBJ2-1
CDR3 protein: CASSLSMGAGAGNEQFF
CDR3 DNA: TGTGCCAGCAGTTTATCGATGGGGGCGGGGGCGGGGAATGAGCAGTTCTTC

clone size: once
D gene: TRBD1
V gene: TRBV7-2
J gene: TRBJ1-1
CDR3 protein: CASSSDRMNTEAFF
CDR3 DNA: TGTGCCAGCAGCTCGGACAGGATGAACACTGAAGCTTTCTTT

clone size: .
D gene: .
V gene: TRBV7-9
J gene: TRBJ1-5
CDR3 protein: CASSLGDSYQPQHF
CDR3 DNA: TGTGCCAGCAGCTTAGGAGACTCCTATCAGCCCCAGCATTTT

clone size: .
D gene: .
V gene: TRBV7-8
J gene: TRBJ1-1
CDR3 protein: CASSLRGPGDTEAFF
CDR3 DNA: TGTGCCAGCAGCTTACGGGGCCCGGGGGACACTGAAGCTTTCTTT

clone size: .
D gene: .
V gene: TRBV7-9
J gene: TRBJ1-6
CDR3 protein: CASRAPGPNSPLHF
CDR3 DNA: TGTGCCAGCAGAGCCCCAGGCCCTAATTCACCCCTCCACTTT

clone size: .
D gene: .
V gene: TRBV12-5
J gene: TRBJ2-5
CDR3 protein: CASGLAGERETQYF
CDR3 DNA: TGTGCTAGTGGTTTGGCAGGGGAAAGAGAGACCCAGTACTTC

clone size: .
D gene: TRBD2
V gene: TRBV24-1
J gene: TRBJ2-2
CDR3 protein: CATSDARPGGFAGELFF
CDR3 DNA: TGTGCCACCAGTGACGCGAGGCCGGGGGGGTTTGCCGGGGAGCTGTTTTTT

clone size: .
D gene: .
V gene: TRBV7-9
J gene: TRBJ2-2
CDR3 protein: CASSLVAATGELFF
CDR3 DNA: TGTGCCAGCAGCTTAGTTGCGGCGACCGGGGAGCTGTTTTTT

clone size: .
D gene: .
V gene: TRBV6-5
J gene: TRBJ1-1
CDR3 protein: CASSYSTAGNTEAFF
CDR3 DNA: TGTGCCAGCAGTTACTCGACGGCAGGGAACACTGAAGCTTTCTTT

clone size: .
D gene: TRBD1
V gene: TRBV11-3
J gene: TRBJ1-4
CDR3 protein: CASSTGQGNEKLFF
CDR3 DNA: TGTGCCAGCAGTACTGGACAGGGCAATGAAAAACTGTTTTTT

clone size: .
D gene: .
V gene: TRBV25-1
J gene: TRBJ1-4
CDR3 protein: CASSEPQAGGEKLFF
CDR3 DNA: TGTGCCAGCAGTGAGCCCCAGGCGGGGGGGGAAAAACTGTTTTTT

clone size: .
D gene: TRBD1
V gene: TRBV11-2
J gene: TRBJ2-5
CDR3 protein: CASSLAPLTGVETQYF
CDR3 DNA: TGTGCCAGCAGCTTAGCCCCCCTGACAGGGGTGGAGACCCAGTACTTC

clone size: .
D gene: .
V gene: TRBV5-4
J gene: TRBJ1-2
CDR3 protein: CASSLAGGDGYTF
CDR3 DNA: TGTGCCAGCAGCTTGGCCGGGGGGGATGGCTACACCTTC

clone size: .
D gene: TRBD1
V gene: TRBV20-1
J gene: TRBJ1-4
CDR3 protein: CSASTRDSHINEKLFF
CDR3 DNA: TGCAGTGCTAGTACCCGGGACAGCCATATTAATGAAAAACTGTTTTTT

clone size: .
D gene: .
V gene: TRBV6-1
J gene: TRBJ2-3
CDR3 protein: CASLRADTQYF
CDR3 DNA: TGTGCCAGCCTACGTGCAGATACGCAGTATTTT

clone size: .
D gene: TRBD1
V gene: TRBV29-1
J gene: TRBJ2-1
CDR3 protein: CSVEGTGRREQFF
CDR3 DNA: TGCAGCGTTGAAGGGACAGGGCGTCGGGAGCAGTTCTTC

clone size: .
D gene: TRBD2
V gene: TRBV5-4
J gene: TRBJ2-3
CDR3 protein: CASSLGTSIGTDTQYF
CDR3 DNA: TGTGCCAGCAGCTTGGGGACTAGCATCGGAACAGATACGCAGTATTTT

clone size: .
D gene: TRBD1
V gene: TRBV5-6
J gene: TRBJ1-6
CDR3 protein: CASSLIGTGESGNSPLHF
CDR3 DNA: TGTGCCAGCAGCTTGATTGGGACAGGGGAATCAGGGAATTCACCCCTCCACTTT

clone size: .
D gene: .
V gene: TRBV24-1
J gene: TRBJ2-1
CDR3 protein: CATSDGWIGDEQFF
CDR3 DNA: TGTGCCACCAGTGATGGGTGGATCGGGGATGAGCAGTTCTTC

clone size: .
D gene: .
V gene: TRBV19
J gene: TRBJ2-1
CDR3 protein: CASSIGAGDNEQFF
CDR3 DNA: TGTGCCAGTAGTATAGGAGCAGGGGACAATGAGCAGTTCTTC

clone size: .
D gene: .
V gene: TRBV5-1
J gene: TRBJ1-1
CDR3 protein: CASSLPPGPVTEAFF
CDR3 DNA: TGCGCCAGCAGCTTGCCGCCAGGCCCCGTCACTGAAGCTTTCTTT

clone size: .
D gene: .
V gene: TRBV19
J gene: TRBJ1-5
CDR3 protein: CASSFRQASYQPQHF
CDR3 DNA: TGTGCCAGTAGTTTTAGGCAGGCTAGCTATCAGCCCCAGCATTTT

clone size: .
D gene: .
V gene: TRBV4-1
J gene: TRBJ1-6
CDR3 protein: CASSQVRVRSPLHF
CDR3 DNA: TGCGCCAGCAGCCAAGTGAGGGTGCGATCACCCCTCCACTTT

clone size: .
D gene: .
V gene: TRBV11-2
J gene: TRBJ2-2
CDR3 protein: CASSPRRRRAGPGELFF
CDR3 DNA: TGTGCCAGCAGCCCGAGGAGGAGGAGGGCCGGGCCCGGGGAGCTGTTTTTT

clone size: few
D gene: .
V gene: TRBV7-2
J gene: TRBJ1-2
CDR3 protein: CASSLAPGRRRGYTF
CDR3 DNA: TGTGCCAGCAGCTTAGCGCCCGGGCGGCGGAGGGGCTACACCTTC

clone size: .
D gene: TRBD1
V gene: TRBV27
J gene: TRBJ1-5
CDR3 protein: CASSISTGAGSQPQHF
CDR3 DNA: TGTGCCAGCAGTATCTCGACAGGGGCGGGGAGCCAGCCCCAGCATTTT

clone size: .
D gene: TRBD1
V gene: TRBV9
J gene: TRBJ1-2
CDR3 protein: CASSVEIRDRVGYTF
CDR3 DNA: TGTGCCAGCAGCGTAGAGATACGGGACAGGGTTGGCTACACCTTC

clone size: .
D gene: .
V gene: TRBV18
J gene: TRBJ1-1
CDR3 protein: CASSPTPEGTEAFF
CDR3 DNA: TGTGCCAGCTCACCTACGCCCGAGGGCACTGAAGCTTTCTTT

clone size: .
D gene: TRBD1
V gene: TRBV7-8
J gene: TRBJ1-2
CDR3 protein: CASSLYRTGPQGYTF
CDR3 DNA: TGTGCCAGCAGCTTATATAGGACAGGTCCGCAGGGCTACACCTTC

clone size: few
D gene: .
V gene: TRBV6-6
J gene: TRBJ2-2
CDR3 protein: CASSYFTNVNTGELFF
CDR3 DNA: TGTGCCAGCAGTTACTTCACAAATGTGAACACCGGGGAGCTGTTTTTT

clone size: .
D gene: TRBD2
V gene: TRBV5-4
J gene: TRBJ2-1
CDR3 protein: CASSLGLANNEQFF
CDR3 DNA: TGTGCCAGCAGTCTGGGACTAGCGAACAATGAGCAGTTCTTC

clone size: .
D gene: TRBD1
V gene: TRBV4-1
J gene: TRBJ2-5
CDR3 protein: CASSQDAPGQGAGTQYF
CDR3 DNA: TGCGCCAGCAGCCAAGACGCCCCGGGACAGGGGGCTGGGACCCAGTACTTC

clone size: .
D gene: .
V gene: TRBV5-6
J gene: TRBJ1-2
CDR3 protein: CASSSPGRGYYGYTF
CDR3 DNA: TGTGCCAGCAGCTCACCGGGACGGGGGTACTATGGCTACACCTTC

clone size: .
D gene: .
V gene: TRBV27
J gene: TRBJ1-1
CDR3 protein: CASSSTRDSEAFF
CDR3 DNA: TGTGCCAGCAGTTCAACGCGGGATTCAGAAGCTTTCTTT

clone size: .
D gene: TRBD1
V gene: TRBV15
J gene: TRBJ1-5
CDR3 protein: CATSRDRTGRGQPQHF
CDR3 DNA: TGTGCCACCAGCAGAGATCGGACAGGGCGGGGTCAGCCCCAGCATTTT

clone size: .
D gene: TRBD1
V gene: TRBV7-2
J gene: TRBJ1-5
CDR3 protein: CASSLVAGGMGPQHF
CDR3 DNA: TGTGCCAGCAGCTTAGTGGCAGGGGGCATGGGGCCCCAGCATTTT

clone size: once
D gene: .
V gene: TRBV5-4
J gene: TRBJ2-1
CDR3 protein: CASSRFPSRVHYNEQFF
CDR3 DNA: TGTGCCAGCAGCCGCTTTCCGAGCCGGGTACACTACAATGAGCAGTTCTTC

clone size: .
D gene: .
V gene: TRBV5-8
J gene: TRBJ2-2
CDR3 protein: CASTKLRRDTPPGELFF
CDR3 DNA: TGTGCCAGCACCAAGCTCAGAAGGGACACACCCCCCGGGGAGCTGTTTTTT

clone size: .
D gene: .
V gene: TRBV19
J gene: TRBJ1-3
CDR3 protein: CASSTTDRNTIYF
CDR3 DNA: TGTGCCAGTAGTACCACAGACAGAAACACCATATATTTT

clone size: .
D gene: TRBD1
V gene: TRBV19
J gene: TRBJ1-3
CDR3 protein: CASTSGGSGNTIYF
CDR3 DNA: TGTGCCAGCACCTCAGGGGGCTCAGGAAACACCATATATTTT

clone size: .
D gene: TRBD1
V gene: TRBV3-1/TRBV3-2
J gene: TRBJ1-3
CDR3 protein: CASSQGTGRDTIYF
CDR3 DNA: TGTGCCAGCAGCCAAGGGACAGGGCGTGACACCATATATTTT

clone size: once
D gene: .
V gene: TRBV6-5
J gene: TRBJ2-1
CDR3 protein: CASRGPDGAYNEQFF
CDR3 DNA: TGTGCCAGCAGGGGCCCCGACGGGGCCTACAATGAGCAGTTCTTC